The 27 T cell receptor beta chains in this list originate from one sample, sequenced in a study of blood T cell repertoires in COVID-19 (dated by TCRdb to 2018 to 2020). Library construction relied on the immunoSEQ multiplex PCR assay. TCRdb limited this immuneACCESS table to in-frame rearrangements with V and J called. A share of clones is missing; checked studies link under half to unresolved V genes, and the rest is unexplained. The sample profile shows under 250,000 clones; approximately 85% of them were found once. The top ten clonotypes cover roughly 5.3% of the sample. Source material: peripheral blood. Receptors originate from a man aged 45-65 years with COVID-19, enrolled during active disease.

The chain has TRBV5-4 and TRBJ2-5, with 9 bases identical to TRBD1. The V segment lost 2 bases and the J segment 3 bases; nucleotides outside the gene matches: 2. CDR3 size: 14 residues. Per the germline V gene, CDR1 is SGHNT and CDR2 is YYREEE (reference sequence). DNA of the CDR3: TGTGCCAGCAGCTTACAGGGGGCTAAAGAGACCCAGTACTTC. This encodes CASSLQGAKETQYF.

The rearrangement links TRBV9 to TRBJ1-1; 9 bases line up with TRBD1. V was pared by 4 bases and J by 1 base, with 2 bases of the junction left unmatched. Germline values: CDR1 SGDLS, CDR2 YYNGEE. This CDR3 is 14 amino acids long. DNA for the CDR3: TGTGCCAGCAGCATGGGACAGGGGAACACTGAAGCTTTCTTT. Amino acids: CASSMGQGNTEAFF.

This clone was picked up a small number of times. This chain uses TRBV4-1 with TRBJ1-2; no clear D gene. V was shortened by 0 bases and J by 2 bases, with 16 bases between the two germline ends. The V gene's germline CDR1 is MGHRA and CDR2 YSYEKL. The CDR3 contains 17 residues. The CDR3: CASSQEDHRAQNYGYTF. The CDR3 bases are TGCGCCAGCAGCCAAGAGGATCACAGAGCCCAAAACTATGGCTACACCTTC.

V is TRBV2 and J is TRBJ2-7, with 8 nucleotides matching TRBD1. The V segment lost 2 bases and the J segment 2 bases; nucleotides outside the gene matches: 2. The germline CDR1 and CDR2 sequences are SNHLY and FYNNEI. The CDR3 is 14 residues long. CDR3 sequence: CASSEQGAAYEQYF. CDR3 DNA sequence: TGTGCCAGCAGTGAACAGGGGGCGGCCTACGAGCAGTACTTC. Filled out from reference TRBV2 and TRBJ2-7, the complete variable domain reads EPEVTQTPSHQVTQMGQEVILRCVPISNHLYFYWYRQILGQKVEFLVSFYNNEISEKSEIFDDQFSVERPDGSNFTLKIRSTKLEDSAMYFCASSEQGAAYEQYFGPGTRLTVT.

This rearrangement joins TRBV7-9 to TRBJ2-1; D may be TRBD1 (5 bases). The V gene lost 1 base and the J gene lost 6 bases, with 10 bases spanning the gap. The CDR3 loop spans 14 amino acids. Germline loops: CDR1 SEHNR, CDR2 FQNEAQ (reference sequence). The CDR3 here is CASSLGGHVNEQFF. CDR3 coding DNA: TGTGCCAGCAGCTTAGGCGGACACGTCAATGAGCAGTTCTTC. Filled out from reference TRBV7-9 and TRBJ2-1, the complete variable domain reads DTGVSQNPRHKITKRGQNVTFRCDPISEHNRLYWYRQTLGQGPEFLTYFQNEAQLEKSRLLSDRFSAERPKGSFSTLEIQRTEQGDSAMYLCASSLGGHVNEQFFGPGTRLTVL.

The chain is built from TRBV6-1 and TRBJ2-5; D may be TRBD2 (6 bases). The V end was cut by 2 bases, the J end by 4 bases, with 14 bases between. From germline, CDR1 is MNHNS and CDR2 SASEGT. The CDR3 length is 15 residues. The CDR3 loop is CASSEQAGRGETQYF. Written as DNA, the CDR3 is TGTGCCAGCAGTGAACAGGCGGGGCGGGGAGAGACCCAGTACTTC.

This chain connects TRBV4-2 to TRBJ2-7; the match to TRBD2 covers 12 bases. The CDR3 totals 18 residues. CDR1 is LGHNA, CDR2 YNFKEQ, per germline. V lost 3 bases, J lost 5 bases, and 14 bases stayed unmatched. Here the CDR3 reads CASSQGLWPTSGGNEQYF. The CDR3 DNA is TGTGCCAGCAGCCAGGGTCTCTGGCCAACTAGCGGGGGGAACGAGCAGTACTTC.

This clone was found once. This chain joins TRBV7-8 and TRBJ1-2; 8 nucleotides match TRBD1. Per the germline V gene, CDR1 is SGHVS and CDR2 is FQNEAQ. The CDR3 is made up of 14 amino acids. J was trimmed by 1 base and V by 6 bases; bases with no gene match: 4. The CDR3 loop reads CASSRTGNNYGYTF. In DNA, the CDR3 is TGTGCCAGCAGTCGGACAGGGAATAACTATGGCTACACCTTC.

The gene calls are TRBV18 and TRBJ2-7; 7 bases are a match to TRBD1. This CDR3 has 15 residues. The germline V gene has CDR1 KGHSH and CDR2 LQKENI. Losses at the gene ends were 4 bases for V and 4 bases for J; bases not matched to a gene: 10. CDR3 residues: CASSHTWGQTYEQYF. The DNA of the CDR3 is TGTGCCAGCTCACATACTTGGGGACAGACTTACGAGCAGTACTTC.

The rearrangement joins TRBV9 to TRBJ1-1; 7 nucleotides line up with TRBD1. J was trimmed by 5 bases and V by 2 bases; bases with no gene match: 6. CDR3 length: 14 residues. CDR1 is SGDLS, CDR2 YYNGEE, per germline. The CDR3 nucleotides read TGTGCCAGCAGCGTGGGGGACAGCCAAACTGAAGCTTTCTTT. It specifies CASSVGDSQTEAFF.

V usage is TRBV5-4 and J usage is TRBJ2-2, with 10 nucleotides matching TRBD1. Per the germline V gene, CDR1 is SGHNT and CDR2 is YYREEE (reference sequence). V shed 0 bases and J 5 bases; nucleotides not matched to a gene: 4. This CDR3 region has 16 residues. CDR3 in DNA: TGTGCCAGCAGCTTGGGACAGGGGGCGCGGACCGGGGAGCTGTTTTTT. Translated: CASSLGQGARTGELFF.

This CDR3 reads CASSRGTGGSGNTIYF. The DNA for the CDR3 is TGTGCCAGCAGCCGCGGGACAGGAGGCTCTGGAAACACCATATATTTT. The chain joins TRBV3-1 (or the pseudogene TRBV3-2) to TRBJ1-3; TRBD1 aligns across 8 bases. Germline trimming cut 4 bases from V and 0 bases from J; bases unmatched to any gene: 5. The CDR3 contains 16 residues. Germline CDR1 reads LGHDT; CDR2 reads YNNKEL (reference sequence).

This chain joins TRBV29-1 and TRBJ2-1, with D possibly TRBD2 on 5 matching bases. V lost 4 bases to trimming and J lost 7 bases, with 11 bases between them. CDR3 length: 12 amino acids. Germline V gene sequence: CDR1 SQVTM, CDR2 ANQGSEA. CDR3 residues: CSVGGEGNEQFF. CDR3 coding DNA: TGCAGCGTTGGAGGAGAGGGAAATGAGCAGTTCTTC.

The chain has TRBV5-1 and TRBJ1-3; 9 bases match TRBD1. The germline V gene encodes CDR1 SGHRS and CDR2 YFSETQ. The CDR3 covers 17 residues. Unmatched junction bases numbered 9, after V lost 5 bases and J lost 0 bases. The CDR3 DNA reads as TGCGCCAGCAGACCCGGACAGGGGCCCAGCTCTGGAAACACCATATATTTT. Translation: CASRPGQGPSSGNTIYF.

This rearrangement joins TRBV5-8 to TRBJ1-5; D unclear. CDR3 length: 13 amino acids. V shed 0 bases and J shed 9 bases, with 10 bases lying between them. Germline assignment: CDR1 SGHTS and CDR2 YDEGEE. The CDR3 is CASSLGQSRPQHF. CDR3 in DNA: TGTGCCAGCAGCTTGGGGCAGTCCAGGCCCCAGCATTTT.

The V and J genes are TRBV10-3 and TRBJ2-7, with unresolved D. Trimming pared 3 bases from V and 6 bases from J, leaving 18 bases between. CDR1 is ENHRY and CDR2 is SYGVKD in the germline V gene. This CDR3 is built from 15 residues. The CDR3 DNA sequence: TGTGCCATCAGTGATCCCCAGACACTTAGTGGCGAGCAGTACTTC. It yields the protein CAISDPQTLSGEQYF.

This rearrangement joins TRBV7-9 to TRBJ1-2; 8 bases fit TRBD1. The V gene's germline CDR1 is SEHNR and CDR2 FQNEAQ (reference sequence). This CDR3 comprises 14 residues. With 6 bases clipped from V and 1 base from J, the junction kept 4 bases outside the gene matches. The CDR3 is CASSGQGLNYGYTF. CDR3 nucleotides: TGTGCCAGCAGTGGACAGGGCCTTAACTATGGCTACACCTTC.

The chain employs TRBV4-3 and TRBJ1-2, with 7 bases identical to TRBD1. The V gene end was trimmed by 6 bases and the J gene end by 3 bases; junction bases not matched to a gene: 1. The CDR3 is made up of 12 amino acids. The V gene's germline CDR1 is LGHNA and CDR2 YSLEER. CDR3 protein: CASSGQDYGYTF. The CDR3 nucleotides are TGCGCCAGCAGTGGACAGGACTATGGCTACACCTTC.

V and J are TRBV10-3 and TRBJ1-4, with 7 bases lining up with TRBD1. Per the germline V gene, CDR1 is ENHRY and CDR2 is SYGVKD. J was trimmed by 4 bases and V by 6 bases; bases with no gene match: 17. CDR3 length equals 18 residues. CDR3 nucleotide sequence: TGTGCCATCAGCGCCGGGACAGCGGGCCCTCTGAATAATGAAAAACTGTTTTTT. Amino acid sequence: CAISAGTAGPLNNEKLFF.

The chain joins TRBV5-1 to TRBJ2-7; TRBD2 might be the D (6 bases). Germline-derived CDR1 and CDR2 are SGHRS and YFSETQ. The CDR3 loop spans 15 amino acids. V lost 4 bases, J lost 4 bases, and 18 bases lay in between. This CDR3 is CASSVRTGGGYEQYF. As DNA, the CDR3 is TGCGCCAGCAGCGTAAGGACCGGGGGAGGATACGAGCAGTACTTC.

The chain joins TRBV6-5 to TRBJ1-5, with a weak D call TRBD1 (6 bases). CDR1 and CDR2 (germline): MNHEY, SVGAGI. CDR3 length equals 14 residues. The V and J ends lost 4 bases and 7 bases respectively, with 14 bases between them. The CDR3 DNA reads TGTGCCAGCAGTTCCACCAGGGGTTCGCAGCCCCAGCATTTT. Protein sequence: CASSSTRGSQPQHF.

The rearrangement joins TRBV18 to TRBJ2-1; TRBD1 might be the D (5 bases). The CDR3 consists of 14 residues. Per the germline V gene, CDR1 is KGHSH and CDR2 is LQKENI. Trimming stripped 2 bases from V and 8 bases from J, with 13 bases between. The CDR3 DNA is TGTGCCAGCTCACCAAGGACATTTACCTATGAGCAGTTCTTC. Amino acids: CASSPRTFTYEQFF.

The chain couples TRBV4-1 to TRBJ2-6; no clear D. The CDR3 covers 16 residues. Trimming pared 4 bases from V and 1 base from J, leaving 11 bases between. Germline V gene data show CDR1 as MGHRA and CDR2 as YSYEKL. The CDR3 spells CASSLMIGSGANVLTF. The CDR3 region has the DNA TGCGCCAGCAGCCTCATGATCGGGTCTGGGGCCAACGTCCTGACTTTC.

The gene calls are TRBV9 and TRBJ1-2, with D hard to call. The CDR3 is made up of 15 amino acids. CDR1 and CDR2 from the germline V gene are SGDLS and YYNGEE. V was pared by 0 bases and J by 6 bases, with 15 bases between. Here the CDR3 reads CASSVAGEERDGYTF. The CDR3 bases are TGTGCCAGCAGCGTAGCCGGGGAGGAACGGGATGGCTACACCTTC.

The rearrangement joins TRBV19 to TRBJ1-5, with D uncertain. The CDR3 is made up of 11 amino acids. Trimming removed 4 bases from V and 9 bases from J, with 7 bases in between. Germline V gene lookup returns CDR1 LNHDA and CDR2 SQIVND (reference sequence). The CDR3 coding sequence is TGTGCCAGTAGTACAGGTGGGCCCCAGCATTTT. It translates to CASSTGGPQHF.

The genes are TRBV9 and TRBJ1-6; 8 nucleotides match TRBD1. The CDR3 contains 18 residues. The trim removed 2 bases at V and 10 bases at J, leaving 17 bases unmatched. Looked up from germline, CDR1 is SGDLS and CDR2 is YYNGEE. CDR3 region: CASSVFPGGGSSGSPLHF. CDR3 in DNA: TGTGCCAGCAGCGTGTTTCCAGGGGGCGGGAGTAGTGGCTCACCCCTCCACTTT.

This chain links TRBV7-9 with TRBJ1-2, with 10 bases lining up with TRBD1. Germline values: CDR1 SEHNR, CDR2 FQNEAQ (reference sequence). J lost 6 bases, V lost 5 bases, and 3 bases had no gene match. The CDR3 is 13 amino acids. The CDR3 DNA reads TGTGCCAGCAGCGCGACAGGGGGCAATGGCTACACCTTC. This translates into CASSATGGNGYTF.